This TCR beta chain appears in the sequencing data of a study of cytomegalovirus exposure and HLA in healthy donors. Study results and caveats: Available immune exposure information was restricted to CMV serostatus only. Some TCR beta chains (164 of them) were listed as cytomegalovirus-associated. In vitro data verified three CMV-associated chains as specific for CMV antigens. In an earlier analysis, about 87% or about 30%: the productive usage of most TCR beta V segments.

Germline lookup yields CDR1 LGHNA and CDR2 YSLEER. The CDR3 is 18 residues long. V shed 3 bases and J shed 0 bases, with 18 bases lying between them. This PCR relied on a set of 60 Vbeta primers and 13 Jbeta primers. Sequencing was performed with immunoSEQ multiplex PCR; in TCRdb, only in-frame clones are kept and a portion is missing. The table lists 60,000 to 75,000 clones, under 85% of them singletons. Note on this clone: The antigen remains undetermined.

The TCR sequence derives from a woman in her thirties in good health and CMV-seronegative. This chain joins TRBV4-3 and TRBJ2-1; tentative D call: TRBD2 (5 bases). Sequenced input: PBMCs. The CDR3 DNA sequence: TGCGCCAGCAGCCAGGCCCAACTAGGAGTCTCCTCCTACAATGAGCAGTTCTTC. Translated: CASSQAQLGVSSYNEQFF.